What follows is one T cell receptor beta chain and its context. Per the original methods: Nucleated cell counts were estimated from reference gene primer amplification. The assay was immunoSEQ multiplex PCR, and TCRdb's table has in-frame clones only and misses some. V and J calls and clone size are those listed in that table; D and trimming were worked out from the DNA. The sample contains some 110,000 clones, 82% of which appear only once. These data belong to a study of blood T cell repertoires in COVID-19. On the study more broadly: Researchers got acute and convalescent COVID-19 samples from the United States, Italy and Spain. PBMCs, B-cell-depleted T cells, or T cells were the source of the cDNA or gDNA that made up the material.

Germline-derived CDR1 and CDR2 are LGHDT and YNNKEL (reference sequence). V shed 6 bases, J shed 5 bases, and the junction held 9 bases outside the gene matches. The CDR3 is 16 residues long. Input material: peripheral blood. The chain is built from TRBV3-1 (or the pseudogene TRBV3-2) and TRBJ2-2, with 10 bases lining up with TRBD1. The TCR originated in a man aged 65-85 years with acute or convalescent COVID-19. The DNA for the CDR3 is TGTGCCAGCAGATTCCGGGACAGGGGCGGAACCGGGGAGCTGTTTTTT. It yields the protein CASRFRDRGGTGELFF.